The 27 T cell receptor beta chains below come from one sample, sequenced in a study of CD8 T cells in Susac syndrome. The authors reverse transcribed 0.5 to 1 ug RNA with random hexamers. MiXCR, applied by TCRdb to the immunoSEQ multiplex PCR reads, yields one record per CDR3 protein. The sample lists roughly 130,000 distinct CDR3 sequences, 90% to 95% occurring once. The sequencing input was CD8+ T cells from PBMCs. The receptor source for this set is a human donor with Susac syndrome.

The chain carries TRBV4-2 and TRBJ2-7; D gene unclear. The CDR3 is made up of 13 amino acids. Germline lookup yields CDR1 LGHNA and CDR2 YNFKEQ. The ends were cut back, 0 bases at V and 0 bases at J, with 3 bases in the middle. In nucleotides, the CDR3 is TGTGCCAGCAGCCAAGATGCCTCCTACGAGCAGTACTTC. It specifies CASSQDASYEQYF.

The chain's CDR3 is CASSRTTSETDTQYF. The DNA for the CDR3 is TGTGCCAGCAGCCGTACGACTAGCGAGACAGATACGCAGTATTTT. This chain links TRBV7-9 with TRBJ2-3; TRBD2 agrees at 8 bases. V lost 5 bases and J lost 3; bases outside the gene matches: 7. The V gene's germline CDR1 is SEHNR and CDR2 FQNEAQ (reference sequence). CDR3 size: 15 residues.

This clonotype was seen only once. The chain is built from TRBV6-1 and TRBJ2-1, with 10 bases that match TRBD2. After removal of 7 bases from V and 4 bases from J, the junction contained 13 bases not matched to a gene. CDR3 length equals 17 residues. Germline CDR1 and CDR2: MNHNS and SASEGT. CDR3 protein: CASTPKPRLAGYNEQFF. DNA of the CDR3: TGTGCCAGCACTCCCAAACCCAGACTAGCGGGTTACAATGAGCAGTTCTTC.

The chain employs TRBV29-1 and TRBJ1-4; perhaps TRBD1 as D (6 bases). The CDR3 sequence is 14 residues long. Germline V gives CDR1 SQVTM, CDR2 ANQGSEA. V shed 6 bases and J shed 0 bases, with 11 bases lying between them. In nucleotides, the CDR3 is TGCAGCGTCACAGGGTCCGCAACTAATGAAAAACTGTTTTTT. This codes for CSVTGSATNEKLFF.

The CDR3 spells CASSAPPGQEHYGYTF. In nucleotides, the CDR3 is TGTGCCAGCAGCGCTCCCCCCGGACAGGAACACTATGGCTACACCTTC. V usage is TRBV7-8 and J usage is TRBJ1-2; the match to TRBD1 covers 7 bases. The CDR3 consists of 16 residues. Germline-derived CDR1 and CDR2 are SGHVS and FQNEAQ. Trimming cost V 5 bases and J 3 bases; bases outside gene matches: 12.

The genes are TRBV4-3 and TRBJ2-1, with 10 positions matching TRBD2. In germline, CDR1 is LGHNA, CDR2 YSLEER. This CDR3 is 19 amino acids long. The V and J ends lost 5 bases and 1 base, in that order; junction bases with no gene match: 14. The CDR3 DNA reads TGCGCCAGCAGCACCCGACTACCTAGCGGGGGAGGGTCCTACAATGAGCAGTTCTTC. Translated, it gives CASSTRLPSGGGSYNEQFF.

The chain has TRBV5-8 and TRBJ2-7; D gene ambiguous. V shed 4 bases and J shed 0 bases, with 14 bases lying between them. The CDR3 loop spans 15 amino acids. Germline-derived CDR1 and CDR2 are SGHTS and YDEGEE. This chain's CDR3 is CASSSRTDSSYEQYF. CDR3 nucleotides: TGTGCCAGCAGCAGCAGGACGGATAGCTCCTACGAGCAGTACTTC. Supplemented by reference TRBV5-8 and TRBJ2-7, the full variable domain reads EAGVTQSPTHLIKTRGQQATLRCSPISGHTSVYWYQQALGLGLQFLLWYDEGEERNRGNFPPRFSGRQFPNYSSELNVNALELEDSALYLCASSSRTDSSYEQYFGPGTRLTVT.

The V and J genes are TRBV20-1 and TRBJ1-2; D gene ambiguous. The CDR3 length is 15 residues. V shed 0 bases and J shed 4 bases, with 15 bases lying between them. Per germline, CDR1 DFQATT and CDR2 SNEGSKA (reference sequence). The CDR3 spells CSARDLATSFYGYTF. DNA of the CDR3: TGCAGTGCTAGAGATTTGGCGACATCTTTCTATGGCTACACCTTC.

The J gene is TRBJ1-5, the V gene TRBV19; no definite D call. The CDR3 spans 13 residues. The V and J ends lost 8 bases and 4 bases respectively, with 12 bases between them. Germline CDR1 is LNHDA and CDR2 is SQIVND (reference sequence). The CDR3 sequence: CASWGLGNQPQHF. For the CDR3, the DNA is TGTGCCAGTTGGGGATTGGGGAATCAGCCCCAGCATTTT. Together with reference TRBV19 and TRBJ1-5, the CDR3 gives the full variable domain: DGGITQSPKYLFRKEGQNVTLSCEQNLNHDAMYWYRQDPGQGLRLIYYSQIVNDFQKGDIAEGYSVSREKKESFPLTVTSAQKNPTAFYLCASWGLGNQPQHFGDGTRLSIL.

The chain uses TRBV19 and TRBJ2-7, with a tentative D call TRBD2 (6 bases). CDR1 is LNHDA, CDR2 SQIVND, per germline (reference sequence). The CDR3 contains 14 residues. The V and J ends lost 3 bases and 2 bases respectively, with 11 bases between them. This CDR3 is CASSIASETYEQYF. CDR3 DNA sequence: TGTGCCAGTAGTATTGCTAGCGAGACCTACGAGCAGTACTTC.

The chain recombines TRBV13 with TRBJ2-7; TRBD2 agrees at 7 bases. Germline-derived CDR1 and CDR2 are PRHDT and FYEKMQ (reference sequence). After removal of 4 bases from V and 0 bases from J, the junction contained 3 bases not matched to a gene. There are 14 residues in the CDR3. As DNA, the CDR3 is TGTGCCAGCAGCTCGCGGGGGATCTCCTACGAGCAGTACTTC. It translates to CASSSRGISYEQYF.

In its sample, this clonotype was seen once. The chain has TRBV9 and TRBJ2-1, with D possibly matching TRBD2 (5 bases). The length of the CDR3 is 16 residues. Trimming took 4 bases from V and 2 from J, leaving 16 bases between them. Germline V gene data show CDR1 as SGDLS and CDR2 as YYNGEE. The CDR3 sequence is CASSPRPRATYNEQFF. The CDR3 nucleotides read TGTGCCAGCAGCCCGCGCCCGAGGGCAACCTACAATGAGCAGTTCTTC.

The V and J genes are TRBV7-6 and TRBJ2-3; 10 nucleotides agree with TRBD1. Per germline, CDR1 SGHVS and CDR2 FNYEAQ. The V segment lost 5 bases and the J segment 4 bases; nucleotides outside the gene matches: 6. The CDR3 has 15 residues. CDR3 loop: CASSEDRGQADTQYF. The CDR3 DNA follows: TGTGCCAGCAGCGAAGACAGGGGGCAGGCAGATACGCAGTATTTT.

V usage is TRBV6-5 and J usage is TRBJ1-5; D uncertain. Per germline, CDR1 MNHEY and CDR2 SVGAGI. This CDR3 is built from 14 residues. Trimming cost V 8 bases and J 6 bases, with 17 bases left between them. CDR3 region: CASSPLGGTQPQHF. The DNA of the CDR3 is TGTGCCAGCTCTCCTTTGGGTGGTACTCAGCCCCAGCATTTT.

This rearrangement joins TRBV7-9 to TRBJ1-4; D unresolved. Per the germline V gene, CDR1 is SEHNR and CDR2 is FQNEAQ (reference sequence). V lost 1 base and J 6 bases, leaving 15 bases between the germline ends. The CDR3 is 16 amino acids. The CDR3 bases are TGTGCCAGCAGCTTAGAGGTCGGCGGCCCCCATGAAAAACTGTTTTTT. This encodes CASSLEVGGPHEKLFF.

The chain combines TRBV9 with TRBJ2-2; TRBD1 matches 7 bases. This CDR3 is 15 amino acids long. Germline V gene data show CDR1 as SGDLS and CDR2 as YYNGEE. Germline trimming cut 0 bases from V and 4 bases from J; bases unmatched to any gene: 3. The CDR3 nucleotides read TGTGCCAGCAGCGTAGAGGGGGCGGGCACCGGGGAGCTGTTTTTT. Translation gives CASSVEGAGTGELFF. The complete variable domain, with remaining parts taken from reference TRBV9 and TRBJ2-2, reads DSGVTQTPKHLITATGQRVTLRCSPRSGDLSVYWYQQSLDQGLQFLIQYYNGEERAKGNILERFSAQQFPDLHSELNLSSLELGDSALYFCASSVEGAGTGELFFGEGSRLTVL.

This sequence joins TRBV15 and TRBJ1-1, with D unclear. The V end lost 0 bases, the J end lost 8 bases, and 7 bases lay between the germline ends. This CDR3 spans 12 amino acids. Germline-derived CDR1 and CDR2 are LNHNV and YYDKDF (reference sequence). CDR3 sequence: CATSRDGWEAFF. The DNA for the CDR3 is TGTGCCACCAGCAGAGATGGTTGGGAAGCTTTCTTT.

J is TRBJ1-2 and V is TRBV29-1; 10 bases are shared with TRBD1. Germline V gives CDR1 SQVTM, CDR2 ANQGSEA. The V and J ends lost 7 bases and 4 bases, in that order; junction bases with no gene match: 9. The CDR3 has 14 residues. The CDR3 coding sequence is TGCAGCGCCGGGCCGGGACAGGGGACCTATGGCTACACCTTC. Its translation is CSAGPGQGTYGYTF.

The rearrangement uses TRBV7-9 and TRBJ1-2; D gene ambiguous. Per germline, CDR1 SEHNR and CDR2 FQNEAQ (reference sequence). This CDR3 region has 12 residues. V was shortened by 6 bases and J by 6 bases, with 11 bases between the two germline ends. CDR3 amino acids: CASSGQLDGYTF. The CDR3 region has the DNA TGTGCCAGCAGTGGTCAGTTAGATGGCTACACCTTC. The full variable domain, in which reference TRBV7-9 and TRBJ1-2 provide the parts outside the CDR3, is DTGVSQNPRHKITKRGQNVTFRCDPISEHNRLYWYRQTLGQGPEFLTYFQNEAQLEKSRLLSDRFSAERPKGSFSTLEIQRTEQGDSAMYLCASSGQLDGYTFGSGTRLTVV.

The V gene is TRBV12-3 or TRBV12-4, the J gene TRBJ2-7; D remains ambiguous. V shed 8 bases and J shed 6 bases, with 17 bases lying between them. The CDR3 consists of 13 residues. Written as DNA, the CDR3 is TGTGCCAGCGCTTCTGGGCCCCTATCCGAGCAGTACTTC. Its translation: CASASGPLSEQYF.

The chain is built from TRBV29-1 and TRBJ2-7; the D is unclear. The V end was cut by 0 bases, the J end by 3 bases, with 12 bases between. Germline CDR1 is SQVTM and CDR2 is ANQGSEA. The CDR3 consists of 14 residues. The CDR3, as DNA: TGCAGCGTTGAAGACAGGAATACGGACTACGAGCAGTACTTC. Amino acid sequence: CSVEDRNTDYEQYF.

This clonotype was seen once. The chain links TRBV11-2 to TRBJ2-1, with a weak D call TRBD2 (5 bases). The CDR3 length is 15 residues. Germline V lookup: CDR1 SGHAT, CDR2 FQNNGV. V lost 5 bases and J lost 0, with 11 bases in between. As DNA, the CDR3 is TGTGCCAGCAGCCCGGGGTGGAGCTCCTACAATGAGCAGTTCTTC. This sequence encodes CASSPGWSSYNEQFF. The full variable domain, in which reference TRBV11-2 and TRBJ2-1 provide the parts outside the CDR3, is EAGVAQSPRYKIIEKRQSVAFWCNPISGHATLYWYQQILGQGPKLLIQFQNNGVVDDSQLPKDRFSAERLKGVDSTLKIQPAKLEDSAVYLCASSPGWSSYNEQFFGPGTRLTVL.

This chain links TRBV9 with TRBJ1-1, with TRBD1 as a possible D gene (5 bases). The V gene lost 4 bases and the J gene lost 0 bases, with 7 bases spanning the gap. CDR1 is SGDLS and CDR2 is YYNGEE in the germline V gene. The CDR3 totals 13 residues. The DNA of the CDR3 is TGTGCCAGCAGCCAGGGTATGAACACTGAAGCTTTCTTT. It codes for CASSQGMNTEAFF.

This rearrangement joins TRBV5-1 to TRBJ2-7; maybe TRBD1 (6 bases). Germline V gene lookup returns CDR1 SGHRS and CDR2 YFSETQ. The V end was cut by 2 bases, the J end by 6 bases, with 15 bases between. The CDR3 consists of 14 residues. DNA for the CDR3: TGCGCCAGCAGCTTTGAAGGGGGTGTTTCCGAGCAGTACTTC. Translation: CASSFEGGVSEQYF.

This clonotype was seen a handful of times. The rearrangement uses TRBV30 and TRBJ2-5; 9 bases map to TRBD1. CDR1 GTSNPN and CDR2 SVGIG come from the germline V gene (reference sequence). Unmatched junction bases numbered 5, after V lost 0 bases and J lost 3 bases. The CDR3 extends over 15 amino acids. The CDR3 coding sequence is TGTGCCTGGAGTGTCTGGACAGGGGTGGAAGAGACCCAGTACTTC. Protein product: CAWSVWTGVEETQYF.

The V and J genes are TRBV11-2 and TRBJ2-1; D ambiguous. Trimming took off 2 bases at V and 0 bases at J, with 11 bases between the two ends. From germline, CDR1 is SGHAT and CDR2 FQNNGV. This CDR3 is built from 16 residues. CDR3 in amino acids: CASSLRRAGSYNEQFF. CDR3 in DNA: TGTGCCAGCAGCTTAAGAAGGGCTGGCTCCTACAATGAGCAGTTCTTC. Full variable domain (rest looked up from reference TRBV11-2 and TRBJ2-1): EAGVAQSPRYKIIEKRQSVAFWCNPISGHATLYWYQQILGQGPKLLIQFQNNGVVDDSQLPKDRFSAERLKGVDSTLKIQPAKLEDSAVYLCASSLRRAGSYNEQFFGPGTRLTVL.

The rearrangement links TRBV5-6 to TRBJ2-6, with 7 bases matching TRBD1. V trimming: 4 bases; J trimming: 0 bases; junction bases outside the gene matches: 7. CDR1 and CDR2 from the germline V gene are SGHDT and YYEEEE. This CDR3 region has 17 residues. The CDR3 sequence: CASSDGTVISGANVLTF. The DNA of the CDR3 is TGTGCCAGCAGCGATGGGACAGTGATCTCTGGGGCCAACGTCCTGACTTTC. The full variable domain, with the rest looked up from reference TRBV5-6 and TRBJ2-6, is DAGVTQSPTHLIKTRGQQVTLRCSPKSGHDTVSWYQQALGQGPQFIFQYYEEEERQRGNFPDRFSGHQFPNYSSELNVNALLLGDSALYLCASSDGTVISGANVLTFGAGSRLTVL.